Below are 23 T cell receptor beta chains sequenced from a single sample in a study of Tregs in tolerant kidney transplant recipients. Produced via immunoSEQ multiplex PCR; TCRdb's table is partial and in-frame only. The sample holds about 87,000 clones, approximately 93% seen once. The sample was CD4+ T cells from blood, taken before the transplant. The receptors stem from a human donor who received a combined kidney and bone marrow transplant.

The J gene is TRBJ2-7, the V gene TRBV2, with 8 bases identical to TRBD2. Looked up from germline, CDR1 is SNHLY and CDR2 is FYNNEI. This CDR3 has 13 amino acids. Trimming cost V 4 bases and J 5 bases; bases outside gene matches: 4. The CDR3 loop reads CASSGLAKDEQYF. CDR3 DNA: TGTGCCAGCAGTGGACTAGCGAAAGACGAGCAGTACTTC.

The chain has TRBV4-3 and TRBJ2-5, with TRBD2 identical over 10 bases. Germline V gene sequence: CDR1 LGHNA, CDR2 YSLEER. With 4 bases clipped from V and 5 bases from J, the junction kept 13 bases outside the gene matches. The CDR3 sequence is 17 residues long. The CDR3, as DNA: TGCGCCAGCAGCCTTTATAGCGGGGGGCACCTCGGGGAGACCCAGTACTTC. Residues: CASSLYSGGHLGETQYF.

This clone has just one count. The chain joins TRBV27 to TRBJ1-2; D remains unclear. CDR3 length equals 14 residues. Germline V gives CDR1 MNHEY, CDR2 SMNVEV (reference sequence). V was trimmed by 6 bases and J by 5 bases, leaving 16 bases between them. The CDR3 protein is CASSPTGGAYGYTF. CDR3 nucleotides: TGTGCCAGCAGCCCCACCGGAGGAGCTTATGGCTACACCTTC.

V is TRBV10-1 and J is TRBJ1-2; TRBD1 is a possible D gene (6 bases). Trimming removed 6 bases at V and 5 bases at J, with 25 bases between. From germline, CDR1 is WNHNN and CDR2 SYGVQD (reference sequence). CDR3 length: 17 residues. CDR3 amino acids: CASRAPHSRPGAYGYTF. The CDR3 nucleotides read TGCGCCAGCAGAGCGCCGCATAGCCGACCAGGGGCTTATGGCTACACCTTC.

The chain's CDR3 is CASSPLTSGNSYEQYF. The CDR3 nucleotides are TGTGCCAGCTCACCCCTAACTAGCGGGAACTCCTACGAGCAGTACTTC. V gene TRBV18 combines with J gene TRBJ2-7, with 10 bases lining up with TRBD2. CDR3 length: 16 amino acids. Trimming took 3 bases from V and 0 from J; bases not matched to a gene: 5. Germline CDR1 reads KGHSH; CDR2 reads LQKENI.

The chain has TRBV6-6 and TRBJ2-2; weak D call: TRBD2 (5 bases). The CDR3 sequence is 15 residues long. Trimming took off 4 bases at V and 6 bases at J, with 15 bases between the two ends. Germline values: CDR1 MNHNY, CDR2 SVGAGI (reference sequence). CDR3 DNA: TGTGCCAGCAGTTTTGCCCGGGGAGCCGCCGGGGAGCTGTTTTTT. Its protein product is CASSFARGAAGELFF.

The chain is built from TRBV27 and TRBJ2-1; D possibly corresponds to TRBD2 (6 bases). V was trimmed by 4 bases and J by 1 base, leaving 17 bases between them. The CDR3 contains 17 residues. Germline V gene data show CDR1 as MNHEY and CDR2 as SMNVEV (reference sequence). DNA for the CDR3: TGTGCCAGCAGTTGGGGACTCCAATCAGTTTCCTACAATGAGCAGTTCTTC. Encoded protein: CASSWGLQSVSYNEQFF.

The chain uses TRBV19 and TRBJ2-5; maybe TRBD1 (7 bases). The CDR3 totals 15 residues. V lost 1 base, J lost 3 bases, and 12 bases lay in between. The germline V gene has CDR1 LNHDA and CDR2 SQIVND (reference sequence). The CDR3 spells CASSIGVRGEETQYF. The CDR3 DNA is TGTGCCAGTAGTATAGGGGTCAGGGGGGAAGAGACCCAGTACTTC.

For the CDR3, the DNA is TGTGCCAGCAGTTTGGGACAGACCCCCTACGAGCAGTACTTC. Its translation: CASSLGQTPYEQYF. The chain has TRBV27 and TRBJ2-7; 7 nucleotides align to TRBD1. The CDR3 length is 14 residues. The trim removed 3 bases at V and 2 bases at J, leaving 4 bases unmatched. CDR1 and CDR2 from the germline V gene are MNHEY and SMNVEV (reference sequence).

V gene TRBV19 combines with J gene TRBJ2-4, with no clear D. With 6 bases removed from V and 4 bases from J, the gap between germline ends came to 10 bases. This CDR3 has 13 residues. Germline V gene data show CDR1 as LNHDA and CDR2 as SQIVND (reference sequence). The CDR3 spells CASRGPAKNIQYF. CDR3 DNA sequence: TGTGCCAGTAGGGGCCCGGCTAAAAACATTCAGTACTTC.

This chain connects TRBV7-2 to TRBJ2-5, with D possibly being TRBD2 (5 bases). The CDR3 length is 14 residues. CDR1 and CDR2 from the germline V gene are SGHTA and FQGNSA. Trimming removed 5 bases from V and 4 bases from J, with 14 bases in between. The CDR3 DNA sequence: TGTGCCAGCAGCCCGTTGGGGAGCGGAGAGACCCAGTACTTC. This sequence encodes CASSPLGSGETQYF.

The rearrangement joins TRBV2 to TRBJ1-5, with TRBD1 as a possible D gene (5 bases). This CDR3 has 15 residues. The V end lost 5 bases, the J end lost 6 bases, and 17 bases lay between the germline ends. CDR1 is SNHLY, CDR2 FYNNEI, per germline. The CDR3 DNA reads TGTGCCAGCAGTCCGGCCCTCCAGGGAATTCAGCCCCAGCATTTT. This codes for CASSPALQGIQPQHF.

The chain recombines TRBV28 with TRBJ1-2; D unclear. Trimming removed 1 base from V and 4 bases from J, with 13 bases in between. Germline V lookup: CDR1 MDHEN, CDR2 SYDVKM. The CDR3 sequence is 15 residues long. CDR3 protein: CASSLSERLVYGYTF. The CDR3 DNA reads TGTGCCAGCAGTTTATCGGAGCGTTTGGTCTATGGCTACACCTTC.

This chain joins TRBV7-8 and TRBJ2-7; 12 nucleotides line up with TRBD2. The CDR3 is 15 residues long. The V segment lost 4 bases and the J segment 2 bases; nucleotides outside the gene matches: 3. The germline CDR1 and CDR2 sequences are SGHVS and FQNEAQ. CDR3 DNA: TGTGCCAGCAGCTCCCTAGCGGGAGGGCCCTACGAGCAGTACTTC. It is translated as CASSSLAGGPYEQYF.

The V call is TRBV7-9, the J call TRBJ2-1; 16 nucleotides agree with TRBD2. Germline assignment: CDR1 SEHNR and CDR2 FQNEAQ (reference sequence). The CDR3 consists of 19 residues. V shed 4 bases, J shed 6 bases, and the junction held 12 bases outside the gene matches. CDR3 DNA sequence: TGTGCCAGCAGCTACCACACCCGGGGACTAGCGGGAGGGGGCAATGAGCAGTTCTTC. Protein product: CASSYHTRGLAGGGNEQFF.

The rearrangement links TRBV29-1 to TRBJ1-2; unclear D gene. There are 11 residues in the CDR3. CDR1 is SQVTM, CDR2 ANQGSEA, per germline. Between the trimmed V and J ends, which lost 7 bases and 6 bases, there was a span of 12 bases. The CDR3 DNA reads as TGCAGCGCCGGAGGAGGGAATGGCTACACCTTC. Protein product: CSAGGGNGYTF.

This chain connects TRBV18 to TRBJ1-1; a possible D gene is TRBD1 (5 bases). Germline assignment: CDR1 KGHSH and CDR2 LQKENI. V was pared by 6 bases and J by 1 base, with 12 bases between. The CDR3 has 14 residues. DNA of the CDR3: TGTGCCAGCTCCCAACGGGGGGGGAACACTGAAGCTTTCTTT. Amino acids: CASSQRGGNTEAFF.

This clone was counted a single time. This chain joins TRBV9 and TRBJ2-7; D remains ambiguous. This CDR3 has 12 amino acids. CDR1 is SGDLS and CDR2 is YYNGEE in the germline V gene. The ends were cut back, 0 bases at V and 3 bases at J, with 4 bases in the middle. The chain's CDR3 is CASSVALYEQYF. CDR3 DNA: TGTGCCAGCAGCGTAGCTCTCTACGAGCAGTACTTC.

This clone was detected only once. The CDR3 DNA sequence: TGTGCTAGTGGTCCCACAGAGAACACTGAAGCTTTCTTT. This codes for CASGPTENTEAFF. The gene calls are TRBV12-5 and TRBJ1-1; D gene unclear. Germline V gene data show CDR1 as LGHNT and CDR2 as FRNRAP. V lost 5 bases, J lost 1 base, and 8 bases lay in between. The CDR3 is made up of 13 amino acids.

The V call is TRBV4-2, the J call TRBJ2-5; possible D gene TRBD2, 6 bases. The CDR3 is 14 residues long. Trimming left V 4 bases short and J 13 bases short, with 22 bases between. Germline CDR1 LGHNA, CDR2 YNFKEQ. CDR3 residues: CASSRDALAGPWYF. As DNA, the CDR3 is TGTGCCAGCAGCCGCGATGCTCTTGCGGGACCATGGTACTTC.

The rearrangement links TRBV30 to TRBJ2-4; a possible D gene is TRBD1 (5 bases). V was clipped by 3 bases and J by 0 bases, with 9 bases between them. The CDR3 is 14 amino acids. From germline, CDR1 is GTSNPN and CDR2 SVGIG (reference sequence). For the CDR3, the DNA is TGTGCCTGGAGGACAGATCTAGCCAAAAACATTCAGTACTTC. This gives the protein CAWRTDLAKNIQYF.

The chain is built from TRBV5-1 and TRBJ2-2; 9 bases fit TRBD2. The J segment lost 3 bases and the V segment lost 2 bases, leaving 5 bases of the junction unmatched. The germline gives CDR1 SGHRS, CDR2 YFSETQ. The CDR3 extends over 16 amino acids. The CDR3 nucleotides are TGCGCCAGCAGCTTCGGGACTAGCCGGGACACCGGGGAGCTGTTTTTT. Encoded protein: CASSFGTSRDTGELFF.

The J gene is TRBJ1-5, the V gene TRBV5-1, with no clear D. Germline assignment: CDR1 SGHRS and CDR2 YFSETQ. This CDR3 is 14 amino acids long. V lost 2 bases and J lost 4, with 10 bases in between. CDR3 in amino acids: CASSLFGLNQPQHF. In nucleotides, the CDR3 is TGCGCCAGCAGCTTATTCGGTTTGAATCAGCCCCAGCATTTT. Filled out from reference TRBV5-1 and TRBJ1-5, the complete variable domain reads KAGVTQTPRYLIKTRGQQVTLSCSPISGHRSVSWYQQTPGQGLQFLFEYFSETQRNKGNFPGRFSGRQFSNSRSEMNVSTLELGDSALYLCASSLFGLNQPQHFGDGTRLSIL.